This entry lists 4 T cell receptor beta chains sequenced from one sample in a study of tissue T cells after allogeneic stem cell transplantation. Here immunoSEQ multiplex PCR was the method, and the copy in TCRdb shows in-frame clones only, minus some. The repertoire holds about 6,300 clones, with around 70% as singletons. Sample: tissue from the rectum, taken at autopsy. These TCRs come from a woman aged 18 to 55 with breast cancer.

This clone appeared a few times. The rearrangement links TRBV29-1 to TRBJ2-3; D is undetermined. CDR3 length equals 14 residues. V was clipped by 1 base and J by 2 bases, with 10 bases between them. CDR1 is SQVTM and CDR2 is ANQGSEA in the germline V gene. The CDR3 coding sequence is TGCAGCGTTGAAGGTGGGGTTGCCACAGATACGCAGTATTTT. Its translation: CSVEGGVATDTQYF.

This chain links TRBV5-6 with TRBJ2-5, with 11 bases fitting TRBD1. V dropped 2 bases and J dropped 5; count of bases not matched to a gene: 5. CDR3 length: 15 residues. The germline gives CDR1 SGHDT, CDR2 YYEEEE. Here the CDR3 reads CASSFGQGATETQYF. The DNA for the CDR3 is TGTGCCAGCAGCTTCGGACAGGGGGCTACGGAGACCCAGTACTTC.

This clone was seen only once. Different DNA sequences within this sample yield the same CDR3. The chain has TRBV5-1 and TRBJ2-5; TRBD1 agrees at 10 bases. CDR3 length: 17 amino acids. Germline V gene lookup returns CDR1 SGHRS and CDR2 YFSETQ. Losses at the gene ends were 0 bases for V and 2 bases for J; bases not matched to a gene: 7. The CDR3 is CASSLAGTGDGQETQYF. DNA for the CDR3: TGCGCCAGCAGCTTGGCCGGGACAGGGGACGGTCAAGAGACCCAGTACTTC.

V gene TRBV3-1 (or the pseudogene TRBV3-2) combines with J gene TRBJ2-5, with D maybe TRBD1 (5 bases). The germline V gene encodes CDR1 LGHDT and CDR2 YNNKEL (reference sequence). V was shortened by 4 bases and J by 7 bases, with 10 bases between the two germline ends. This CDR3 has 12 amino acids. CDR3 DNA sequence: TGTGCCAGCAGCCGCAGGGTCGGGACCCAGTACTTC. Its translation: CASSRRVGTQYF.